This T cell receptor (beta chain) was captured by sequencing in a study of blood T cell repertoires in COVID-19. On the study more broadly: Acute-phase and convalescent COVID-19 samples originated in the United States, Italy and Spain. Nucleic acid was either cDNA or gDNA, and it came from T cells, B-cell-depleted T cells, or PBMCs.

CDR1 and CDR2 (germline): KGHSH, LQKENI. The length of the CDR3 is 15 residues. Trimming took 6 bases from V and 8 from J, leaving 22 bases between them. Per the original data handling: Amplifying reference gene primers gave estimates of nucleated cell counts. Clones were sequenced by immunoSEQ multiplex PCR, and TCRdb holds only the in-frame ones, with some missing. V, J and clone size reflect that table, while D and trimming were determined from the DNA. The sample consists of over 100,000 clones, 70% to 90% of them appearing once. The sequence was obtained from a woman aged 55-69 years with acute or convalescent COVID-19. This chain joins TRBV18 and TRBJ1-1, with D possibly TRBD1 on 5 matching bases. The sequenced sample was peripheral blood. Here the CDR3 reads CASSQSPGPGGEAFF. In DNA form, the CDR3 reads TGTGCCAGCTCGCAAAGCCCGGGCCCCGGGGGGGAAGCTTTCTTT.